These 23 T cell receptor beta chains share one sample of origin, sequenced in a study of early T cells in non-severe SARS-CoV-2 infection. TCRdb independently ran MiXCR on the 5' RACE reads; one entry per CDR3 protein. Of around 57,000 distinct CDR3 sequences in the sample, about 9.9% were seen once. The specimen was whole blood. These receptors all stem from an adult who was a healthcare worker with PCR-confirmed SARS-CoV-2 infection or an uninfected control (not recorded which).

This clonotype has more than one count but fewer than ten. The chain links TRBV3-1 to TRBJ2-2, with TRBD1 matching over 9 bases. This CDR3 is built from 15 residues. Germline V gives CDR1 LGHDT, CDR2 YNNKEL (reference sequence). V trimming: 3 bases; J trimming: 7 bases; junction bases outside the gene matches: 6. The CDR3 region has the DNA TGTGCCAGCAGCCAGCCCACAGGGGGCTACGGGGAGCTGTTTTTT. It translates to CASSQPTGGYGELFF.

This clonotype was found a few times. The chain couples TRBV11-2 to TRBJ2-2, with D uncertain. The CDR3 runs 12 residues. Deletions cut 7 bases from V and 5 bases from J, with 8 bases between. The germline CDR1 and CDR2 sequences are SGHAT and FQNNGV. Written as DNA, the CDR3 is TGTGCCAGCAATGTAGGGACCGGGGAGCTGTTTTTT. It encodes CASNVGTGELFF.

V usage is TRBV7-9 and J usage is TRBJ2-2; 7 positions agree with TRBD1. Germline trimming cut 5 bases from V and 1 base from J; bases unmatched to any gene: 4. The CDR3 length is 15 residues. Germline-derived CDR1 and CDR2 are SEHNR and FQNEAQ (reference sequence). The CDR3 sequence: CASSLRQGNTGELFF. DNA of the CDR3: TGTGCCAGCAGCCTCCGACAGGGGAACACCGGGGAGCTGTTTTTT.

This clonotype was detected only once. V usage is TRBV5-1 and J usage is TRBJ2-7, with a tentative D call TRBD2 (5 bases). The CDR3 consists of 11 residues. Trimming left V 0 bases short and J 7 bases short, with 5 bases between. CDR1 is SGHRS and CDR2 is YFSETQ in the germline V gene. The CDR3 DNA reads TGCGCCAGCAGCTTGGCGGGAGAGCAGTACTTC. This encodes CASSLAGEQYF.

This clonotype was detected ten times or more. The gene calls are TRBV12-3 or TRBV12-4 and TRBJ2-1; 8 bases fit TRBD2. Trimming took 6 bases from V and 8 from J; bases not matched to a gene: 6. The CDR3 has 13 amino acids. In DNA form, the CDR3 reads TGTGCCAGCAGCCGGGGGGGCCCCTATGAGCAGTTCTTC. It codes for CASSRGGPYEQFF.

This chain connects TRBV5-5 to TRBJ2-2; the D call may be TRBD1 or TRBD2 (5 bases each). The CDR3 is 17 residues long. Germline lookup yields CDR1 SGHKS and CDR2 YYEKEE (reference sequence). V was pared by 0 bases and J by 2 bases, with 14 bases between. The CDR3, as DNA: TGTGCCAGCAGCTTGGCCCTCGTGAGGGGCAACACCGGGGAGCTGTTTTTT. This gives the protein CASSLALVRGNTGELFF.

In its sample, this clonotype was seen a few times. V and J are TRBV20-1 and TRBJ2-3; D remains unclear. In germline, CDR1 is DFQATT, CDR2 SNEGSKA (reference sequence). CDR3 length: 13 residues. V lost 4 bases, J lost 0 bases, and 8 bases lay in between. CDR3 sequence reads: CSAIRTSTDTQYF. In DNA form, the CDR3 reads TGCAGTGCTATTAGGACCAGCACAGATACGCAGTATTTT.

The sample holds many counts of this clonotype. The chain has TRBV10-1 and TRBJ1-1; maybe TRBD1 (5 bases). The CDR3 sequence is 14 residues long. Trimming took off 0 bases at V and 3 bases at J, with 8 bases between the two ends. CDR1 is WNHNN and CDR2 is SYGVQD in the germline V gene (reference sequence). The CDR3 coding sequence is TGCGCCAGCAGTGAGTCGGAGGGGTACACTGAAGCTTTCTTT. This sequence encodes CASSESEGYTEAFF.

The chain uses TRBV6-5 and TRBJ1-4; D unclear. Germline V lookup: CDR1 MNHEY, CDR2 SVGAGI. V was shortened by 0 bases and J by 14 bases, with 22 bases between the two germline ends. The CDR3 has 16 amino acids. The CDR3 reads CASSYSIPGSGRRLFF. The CDR3, as DNA: TGTGCCAGCAGTTACTCGATCCCGGGGAGCGGTCGACGTCTGTTTTTT.

V and J are TRBV18 and TRBJ2-1; D possibly matches TRBD1 or TRBD2 (5 bases each). The CDR3 has 14 residues. The germline V and J ends were trimmed by 1 base and 3 bases, with 7 bases remaining between them. CDR1 and CDR2 from the germline V gene are KGHSH and LQKENI. The CDR3 sequence is CASSPRDLYNEQFF. CDR3 DNA: TGTGCCAGCTCACCACGGGACCTCTACAATGAGCAGTTCTTC.

The chain links TRBV10-1 to TRBJ1-2, with D unresolved. The CDR3 contains 14 residues. Germline CDR1 reads WNHNN; CDR2 reads SYGVQD (reference sequence). Trimming left V 0 bases short and J 2 bases short, with 7 bases between. The CDR3 DNA reads as TGCGCCAGCAGTGAGTCGACGGTGAACTATGGCTACACCTTC. Translated: CASSESTVNYGYTF.

This clonotype was seen many times. The chain has TRBV6-1 and TRBJ1-5; D gene uncertain. The length of the CDR3 is 14 residues. CDR1 and CDR2 (germline): MNHNS, SASEGT. V dropped 4 bases and J dropped 6 bases, with 13 bases sitting between them. The CDR3 loop reads CASSVVGLGQPQHF. CDR3 DNA sequence: TGTGCCAGCAGTGTGGTTGGGCTGGGTCAGCCCCAGCATTTT.

The sample holds many counts of this clonotype. The chain combines TRBV7-8 with TRBJ2-1; D may be TRBD1 or TRBD2 (6 bases each). This CDR3 comprises 16 residues. CDR1 and CDR2 (germline): SGHVS, FQNEAQ. V was cut by 6 bases and J by 10 bases, with 25 bases left in between. CDR3 nucleotide sequence: TGTGCCAGCAGAGTAGCTGGCGGGACAACCAGAGGGGAGCAGTTCTTC. Translated, it gives CASRVAGGTTRGEQFF.

This chain links TRBV12-3 or TRBV12-4 with TRBJ2-7; possible D gene TRBD2, 6 bases. The CDR3 length is 14 residues. With 1 base removed from V and 2 bases from J, the gap between germline ends came to 9 bases. CDR3 coding DNA: TGTGCCAGCAGTTTAGATCCGGGAGCCTACGAGCAGTACTTC. Protein product: CASSLDPGAYEQYF.

There are a few counts of this clonotype. The V and J genes are TRBV5-5 and TRBJ2-1; the D gene is possibly TRBD1 (5 bases). CDR1 is SGHKS and CDR2 is YYEKEE in the germline V gene (reference sequence). Between the trimmed V and J ends, which lost 0 bases and 3 bases, there was a span of 10 bases. The CDR3 extends over 15 amino acids. The DNA of the CDR3 is TGTGCCAGCAGCTTGGGGCAGGGTTACTACAATGAGCAGTTCTTC. Translated, it gives CASSLGQGYYNEQFF.

The J gene is TRBJ2-3, the V gene TRBV24-1, with D maybe TRBD2 (5 bases). CDR1 is KGHDR and CDR2 is SFDVKD in the germline V gene. Trimming removed 0 bases at V and 2 bases at J, with 8 bases between. The CDR3 extends over 15 amino acids. The CDR3 protein is CATSDLGGSTDTQYF. CDR3 DNA sequence: TGTGCCACCAGTGATTTGGGCGGGTCCACAGATACGCAGTATTTT.

In this sample, this clonotype turned up a few times. The chain couples TRBV29-1 to TRBJ1-1; possibly TRBD1 for D (5 bases). The CDR3 spans 13 residues. V lost 1 base and J 1 base, leaving 7 bases between the germline ends. Germline V gene sequence: CDR1 SQVTM, CDR2 ANQGSEA. CDR3 DNA: TGCAGCGTTGAAGGACAGAAGAACACTGAAGCTTTCTTT. It codes for CSVEGQKNTEAFF. The variable domain in full, completed from reference TRBV29-1 and TRBJ1-1, reads SAVISQKPSRDICQRGTSLTIQCQVDSQVTMMFWYRQQPGQSLTLIATANQGSEATYESGFVIDKFPISRPNLTFSTLTVSNMSPEDSSIYLCSVEGQKNTEAFFGQGTRLTVV.

V is TRBV11-2 and J is TRBJ2-7; D unresolved. Trimming shortened V by 1 base and J by 0 bases, and 10 bases separated the two germline ends. CDR1 is SGHAT and CDR2 is FQNNGV in the germline V gene. The CDR3 spans 15 residues. As DNA, the CDR3 is TGTGCCAGCAGCTTAGGGGTTGATCCCTCCTACGAGCAGTACTTC. Amino acids: CASSLGVDPSYEQYF.

This clonotype has at least ten counts. This chain connects TRBV7-8 to TRBJ2-1; 10 nucleotides match TRBD1. Trimming took 5 bases from V and 7 from J; bases not matched to a gene: 14. Germline loops: CDR1 SGHVS, CDR2 FQNEAQ. The CDR3 contains 17 residues. The CDR3 here is CASSHDRGRLGVNEQFF. The CDR3 DNA sequence: TGTGCCAGCAGCCATGACAGGGGGCGCCTGGGAGTGAATGAGCAGTTCTTC. The whole variable domain, filled in from reference TRBV7-8 and TRBJ2-1, reads GAGVSQSPRYKVAKRGQDVALRCDPISGHVSLFWYQQALGQGPEFLTYFQNEAQLDKSGLPSDRFFAERPEGSVSTLKIQRTQQEDSAVYLCASSHDRGRLGVNEQFFGPGTRLTVL.

This clonotype was observed at least ten times. The rearrangement joins TRBV5-4 to TRBJ2-7, with 9 bases lining up with TRBD1. The germline gives CDR1 SGHNT, CDR2 YYREEE (reference sequence). After removal of 4 bases from V and 0 bases from J, the junction contained 5 bases not matched to a gene. There are 15 residues in the CDR3. Here the CDR3 reads CASSTGQGSSYEQYF. DNA of the CDR3: TGTGCCAGCAGCACCGGACAGGGGAGCTCCTACGAGCAGTACTTC. Full variable domain (outside the CDR3, taken from reference TRBV5-4 and TRBJ2-7): ETGVTQSPTHLIKTRGQQVTLRCSSQSGHNTVSWYQQALGQGPQFIFQYYREEENGRGNFPPRFSGLQFPNYSSELNVNALELDDSALYLCASSTGQGSSYEQYFGPGTRLTVT.

This clonotype appeared many times. The V and J genes are TRBV20-1 and TRBJ2-1; 10 nucleotides line up with TRBD2. Germline CDR1 DFQATT, CDR2 SNEGSKA (reference sequence). V gave up 1 base and J gave up 9 bases; unmatched junction bases: 9. The CDR3 totals 15 residues. This CDR3 is CSARVLAGASGEQFF. In DNA form, the CDR3 reads TGCAGTGCTAGAGTCCTAGCGGGAGCGTCGGGTGAGCAGTTCTTC.

This clonotype came up many times. The J gene is TRBJ2-7, the V gene TRBV6-2 or TRBV6-3; no firm D call. The germline gives CDR1 MNHEY, CDR2 SVGEGT. Trimming shortened V by 2 bases and J by 5 bases, and 10 bases separated the two germline ends. The CDR3 runs to 13 residues. The CDR3 coding sequence is TGTGCCAGCAGTTACGTGGGAATCCACGAGCAGTACTTC. It translates to CASSYVGIHEQYF.

J is TRBJ2-5 and V is TRBV24-1; D not certain. V was pared by 6 bases and J by 1 base, with 5 bases between. Germline CDR1 and CDR2: KGHDR and SFDVKD. The CDR3 spans 12 residues. The CDR3 bases are TGTGCCACCAGTTCCAGCCAAGAGACCCAGTACTTC. This encodes CATSSSQETQYF.